This TCR beta chain was sequenced in a study of T cells in Graves' hyperthyroidism and ophthalmopathy. In germline, CDR1 is MDHEN, CDR2 SYDVKM. The V gene lost 7 bases and the J gene lost 0 bases, with 15 bases spanning the gap. The CDR3 contains 15 residues. It was RNA transcripts that yielded the amplified TCR beta CDR3 regions. In the first-round RT-PCR of the TCR CDR3, the HTBI primer set was used. TCRdb itself ran the multiplex PCR reads through MiXCR, one entry per CDR3 protein. Altogether roughly 740,000 distinct CDR3 sequences are present, 16% being singletons, with the ten largest covering around 8.1%. With regard to this clonotype: Its antigen is unknown.

Study-wide points: Within blood appeared most thyroid clonotypes that had expanded above 0.001.

A patient was excluded if there was uncontrolled infection, other autoimmune disease, pregnancy or lactation. The diagnoses drew upon clinical symptoms, serum thyroxine and TRAb, thyroid ultrasound and orbital computed tomography. The PBMCs were taken from under 12 ml of fresh peripheral blood. Material: blood. V usage is TRBV28 and J usage is TRBJ1-1; no clear D. The TCR sequence derives from a man younger than 30 with Graves' hyperthyroidism. CDR3 residues: CASTLGGSMNTEAFF. For the CDR3, the DNA is TGTGCCAGCACCTTAGGAGGAAGCATGAACACTGAAGCTTTCTTT.